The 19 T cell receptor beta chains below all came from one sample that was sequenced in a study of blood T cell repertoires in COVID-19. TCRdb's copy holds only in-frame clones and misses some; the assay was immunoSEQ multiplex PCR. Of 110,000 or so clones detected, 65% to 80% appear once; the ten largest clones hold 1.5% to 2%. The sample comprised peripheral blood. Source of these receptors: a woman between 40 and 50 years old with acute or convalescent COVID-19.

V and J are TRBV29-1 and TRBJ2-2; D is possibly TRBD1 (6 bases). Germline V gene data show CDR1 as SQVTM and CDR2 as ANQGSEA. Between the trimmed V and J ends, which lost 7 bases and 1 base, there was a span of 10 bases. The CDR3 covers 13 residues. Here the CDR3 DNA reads TGCAGCGGGGACACCATGAACACCGGGGAGCTGTTTTTT. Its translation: CSGDTMNTGELFF.

CDR3 residues: CSVEVSGGLAETQYF. CDR3 nucleotide sequence: TGCAGCGTTGAAGTATCGGGGGGCCTAGCAGAGACCCAGTACTTC. This chain joins TRBV29-1 and TRBJ2-5; D may be TRBD2 (7 bases). Per the germline V gene, CDR1 is SQVTM and CDR2 is ANQGSEA. The V end was cut by 1 base, the J end by 4 bases, with 16 bases between. There are 15 residues in the CDR3.

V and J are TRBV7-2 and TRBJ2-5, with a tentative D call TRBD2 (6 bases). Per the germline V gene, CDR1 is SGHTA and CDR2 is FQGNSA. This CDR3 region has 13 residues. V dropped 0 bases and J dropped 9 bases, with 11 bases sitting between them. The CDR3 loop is CASSLAGSSAQYF. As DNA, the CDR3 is TGTGCCAGCAGCTTAGCCGGGAGTTCGGCCCAGTACTTC.

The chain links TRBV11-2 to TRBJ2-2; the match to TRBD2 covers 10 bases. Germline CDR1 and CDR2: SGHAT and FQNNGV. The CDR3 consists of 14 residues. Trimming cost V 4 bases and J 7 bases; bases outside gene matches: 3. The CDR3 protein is CASSSRTSGGELFF. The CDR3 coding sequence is TGTGCCAGCAGCTCCAGGACTAGCGGCGGGGAGCTGTTTTTT. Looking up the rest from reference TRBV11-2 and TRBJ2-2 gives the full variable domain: EAGVAQSPRYKIIEKRQSVAFWCNPISGHATLYWYQQILGQGPKLLIQFQNNGVVDDSQLPKDRFSAERLKGVDSTLKIQPAKLEDSAVYLCASSSRTSGGELFFGEGSRLTVL.

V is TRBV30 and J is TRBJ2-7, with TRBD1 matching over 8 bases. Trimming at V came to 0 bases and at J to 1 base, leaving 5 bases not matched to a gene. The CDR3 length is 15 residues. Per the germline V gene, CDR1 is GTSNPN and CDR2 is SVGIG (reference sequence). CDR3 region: CAWSVKQGVSYEQYF. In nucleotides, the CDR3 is TGTGCCTGGAGTGTTAAACAGGGGGTTTCCTACGAGCAGTACTTC.

CDR3 loop: CASSLWQKETQYF. The CDR3 region has the DNA TGTGCCAGCAGCTTATGGCAAAAAGAGACCCAGTACTTC. The V gene is TRBV7-2, the J gene TRBJ2-5, with D uncertain. Trimming shortened V by 2 bases and J by 3 bases, and 7 bases separated the two germline ends. In germline, CDR1 is SGHTA, CDR2 FQGNSA. CDR3 length equals 13 residues.

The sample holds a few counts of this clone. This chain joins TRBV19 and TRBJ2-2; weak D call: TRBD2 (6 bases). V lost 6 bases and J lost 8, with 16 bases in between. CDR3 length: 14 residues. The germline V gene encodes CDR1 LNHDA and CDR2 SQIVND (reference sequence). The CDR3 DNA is TGTGCCAGTAGGGGAGGCGTGGAATCGGGGGAGCTGTTTTTT. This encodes CASRGGVESGELFF.

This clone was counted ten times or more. CDR3: CARSSNQPQHF. The CDR3 DNA reads TGTGCCAGAAGCTCGAATCAGCCCCAGCATTTT. This chain joins TRBV5-3 and TRBJ1-5, with D unresolved. TRBV5-3 is marked as an open reading frame, function uncertain. CDR3 length: 11 residues. V lost 3 bases to trimming and J lost 4 bases, with 2 bases between them.

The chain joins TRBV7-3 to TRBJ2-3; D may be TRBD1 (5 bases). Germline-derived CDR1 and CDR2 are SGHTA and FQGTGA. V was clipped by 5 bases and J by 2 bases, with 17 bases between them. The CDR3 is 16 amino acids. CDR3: CASSAVGAATTDTQYF. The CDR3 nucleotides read TGTGCCAGCAGCGCGGTTGGGGCAGCTACCACAGATACGCAGTATTTT. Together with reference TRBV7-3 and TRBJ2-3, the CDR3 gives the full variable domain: GAGVSQTPSNKVTEKGKYVELRCDPISGHTALYWYRQSLGQGPEFLIYFQGTGAADDSGLPNDRFFAVRPEGSVSTLKIQRTERGDSAVYLCASSAVGAATTDTQYFGPGTRLTVL.

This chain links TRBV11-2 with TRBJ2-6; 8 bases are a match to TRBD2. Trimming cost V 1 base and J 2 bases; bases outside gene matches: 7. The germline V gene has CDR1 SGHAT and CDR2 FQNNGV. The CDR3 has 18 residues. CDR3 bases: TGTGCCAGCAGCTTAGCCGGGGCGGGGGGCCCTGGGGCCAACGTCCTGACTTTC. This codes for CASSLAGAGGPGANVLTF. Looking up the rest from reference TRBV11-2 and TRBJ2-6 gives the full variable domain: EAGVAQSPRYKIIEKRQSVAFWCNPISGHATLYWYQQILGQGPKLLIQFQNNGVVDDSQLPKDRFSAERLKGVDSTLKIQPAKLEDSAVYLCASSLAGAGGPGANVLTFGAGSRLTVL.

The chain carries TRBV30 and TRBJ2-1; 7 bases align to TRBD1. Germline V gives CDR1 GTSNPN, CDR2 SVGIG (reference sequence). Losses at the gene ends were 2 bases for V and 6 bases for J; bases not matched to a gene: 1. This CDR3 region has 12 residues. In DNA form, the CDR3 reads TGTGCCTGGAGTTACAGGGGCAATGAGCAGTTCTTC. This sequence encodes CAWSYRGNEQFF.

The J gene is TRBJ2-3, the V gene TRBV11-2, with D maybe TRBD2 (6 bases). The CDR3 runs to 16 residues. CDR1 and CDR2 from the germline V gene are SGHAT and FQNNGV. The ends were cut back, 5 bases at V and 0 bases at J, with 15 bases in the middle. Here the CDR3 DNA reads TGTGCCAGCAGCCTGCGTGGGGACTTTAGCACAGATACGCAGTATTTT. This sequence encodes CASSLRGDFSTDTQYF. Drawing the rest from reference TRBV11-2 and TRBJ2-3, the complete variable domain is EAGVAQSPRYKIIEKRQSVAFWCNPISGHATLYWYQQILGQGPKLLIQFQNNGVVDDSQLPKDRFSAERLKGVDSTLKIQPAKLEDSAVYLCASSLRGDFSTDTQYFGPGTRLTVL.

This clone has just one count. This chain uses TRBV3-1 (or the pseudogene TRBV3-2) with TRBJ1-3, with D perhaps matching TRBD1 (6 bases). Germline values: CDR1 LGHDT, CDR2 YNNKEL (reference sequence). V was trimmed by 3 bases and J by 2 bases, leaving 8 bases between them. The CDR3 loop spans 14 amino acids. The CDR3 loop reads CASSHRGAGNTIYF. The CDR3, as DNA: TGTGCCAGCAGCCACAGGGGCGCTGGAAACACCATATATTTT.

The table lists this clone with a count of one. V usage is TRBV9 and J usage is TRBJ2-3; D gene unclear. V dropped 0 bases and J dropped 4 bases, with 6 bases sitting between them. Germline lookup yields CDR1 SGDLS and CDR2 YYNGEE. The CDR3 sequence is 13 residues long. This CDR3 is CASSVALSDTQYF. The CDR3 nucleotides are TGTGCCAGCAGCGTAGCCCTATCAGATACGCAGTATTTT.

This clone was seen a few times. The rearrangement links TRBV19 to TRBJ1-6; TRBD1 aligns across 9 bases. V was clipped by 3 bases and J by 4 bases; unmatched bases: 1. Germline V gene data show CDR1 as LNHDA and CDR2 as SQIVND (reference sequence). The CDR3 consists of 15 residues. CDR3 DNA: TGTGCCAGTAGTATGGGACAGGGATATAATTCACCCCTCCACTTT. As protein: CASSMGQGYNSPLHF.

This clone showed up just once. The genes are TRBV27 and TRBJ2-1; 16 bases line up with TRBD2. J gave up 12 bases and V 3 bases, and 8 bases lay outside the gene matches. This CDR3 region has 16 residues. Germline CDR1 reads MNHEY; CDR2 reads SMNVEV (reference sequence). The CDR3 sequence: CASSFGGTSGGDRQFF. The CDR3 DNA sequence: TGTGCCAGCAGTTTTGGCGGGACTAGCGGGGGGGACCGGCAGTTCTTC.

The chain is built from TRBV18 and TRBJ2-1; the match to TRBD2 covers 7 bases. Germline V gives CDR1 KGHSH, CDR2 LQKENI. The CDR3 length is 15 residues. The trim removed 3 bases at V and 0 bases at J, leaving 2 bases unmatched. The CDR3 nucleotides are TGTGCCAGCTCACCGCTAGCGGCCTCCTACAATGAGCAGTTCTTC. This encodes CASSPLAASYNEQFF.

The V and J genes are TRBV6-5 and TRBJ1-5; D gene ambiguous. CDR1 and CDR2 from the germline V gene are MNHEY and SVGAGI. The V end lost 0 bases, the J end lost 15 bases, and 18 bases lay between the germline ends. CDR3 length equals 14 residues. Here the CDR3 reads CASSYSSAQLNWHF. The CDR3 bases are TGTGCCAGCAGTTACTCGTCGGCACAGTTAAATTGGCATTTT.

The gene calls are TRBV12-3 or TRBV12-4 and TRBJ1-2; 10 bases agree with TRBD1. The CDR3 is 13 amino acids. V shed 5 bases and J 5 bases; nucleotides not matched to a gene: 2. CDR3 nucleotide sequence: TGTGCCAGCAGTCGGACAGGGGGATATGGCTACACCTTC. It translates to CASSRTGGYGYTF.